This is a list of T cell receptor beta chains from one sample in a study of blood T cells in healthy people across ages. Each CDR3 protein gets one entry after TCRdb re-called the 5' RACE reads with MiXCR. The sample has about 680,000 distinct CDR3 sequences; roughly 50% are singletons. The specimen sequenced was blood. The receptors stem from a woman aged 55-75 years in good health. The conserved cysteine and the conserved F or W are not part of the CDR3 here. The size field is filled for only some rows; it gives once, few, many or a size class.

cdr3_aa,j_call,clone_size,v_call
ASSELGRRPDTQY,TRBJ2-3,.,TRBV6-1
ASSVWGLELTDTQY,TRBJ2-3,.,TRBV2
ASGSGTTTAEQF,TRBJ2-1,few,TRBV7-2
ASSRDREYNEQF,TRBJ2-1,few,TRBV4-2
ASSDLARQQF,TRBJ2-1,.,TRBV2
SMAQSGSYEQY,TRBJ2-7,few,TRBV20-1
ASSSRGTSGRGAYNEQF,TRBJ2-1,.,TRBV9
ASSLGREGTDTQY,TRBJ2-3,.,TRBV5-1
SARDGQGPASGNTIY,TRBJ1-3,.,TRBV20-1
ASSYGDPKYFEQY,TRBJ2-7,.,TRBV7-2
SARAGGGRTQY,TRBJ2-5,many,TRBV20-1
ASSLQWDQF,TRBJ2-1,many,TRBV7-2
ASRPGQGNTGELF,TRBJ2-2,once,TRBV19
ASSLGISGSIYEQY,TRBJ2-7,many,TRBV7-2
ASSLSPRGGRGYGYT,TRBJ1-2,.,TRBV11-2
ATSDNRGVNAEAF,TRBJ1-1,.,TRBV24-1
ASSQADRIGMNTGELF,TRBJ2-2,.,TRBV3-1
SAMVAVASTDTQY,TRBJ2-3,.,TRBV20-1
ASSQEVAGGLTEQF,TRBJ2-1,.,TRBV4-2
ASSFQGFRDEKLF,TRBJ1-4,few,TRBV7-2
ASSYGAGASKEQF,TRBJ2-1,.,TRBV6-5
AISADRTLQNEQF,TRBJ2-1,.,TRBV10-3
ATSRDISYEQY,TRBJ2-7,.,TRBV15
ASSFLGGYEQY,TRBJ2-7,.,TRBV7-9
ASSPIAPGRSNQPQH,TRBJ1-5,.,TRBV18
ASSLNPTGGGSPLH,TRBJ1-6,few,TRBV5-1
ASSLTGTLPYEQY,TRBJ2-7,.,TRBV7-9
ASSVLTSPDTQY,TRBJ2-3,.,TRBV7-6
ASRRLAGGPEY,TRBJ2-5,.,TRBV6-2/TRBV6-3
AISSSGSGRVDEQF,TRBJ2-1,many,TRBV10-3
SARDGGGRGNSPLH,TRBJ1-6,.,TRBV20-1
ASSWVGGDNQPQH,TRBJ1-5,once,TRBV12-3/TRBV12-4
ASSLLALSENEQF,TRBJ2-1,once,TRBV5-1
AGSSRTSGSYEQF,TRBJ2-1,.,TRBV5-1
ASKMRQGQTYEQY,.,.,TRBV27
ASSLGGTGVHNEQF,TRBJ2-1,.,TRBV7-2
ASSYTPSGASYEQY,TRBJ2-7,many,TRBV6-2/TRBV6-3
ASSLAIRDEQF,TRBJ2-1,.,TRBV7-2
ATAGGYSYEQY,TRBJ2-7,.,TRBV2
ASTPFVAANTEAF,TRBJ1-1,once,TRBV6-5
SVMTEYNEQF,TRBJ2-1,.,TRBV29-1
SATKQGSTDTQY,TRBJ2-3,few,TRBV20-1
ASNVGRETQY,TRBJ2-5,many,TRBV28
ASSLGGAGEYGYT,TRBJ1-2,.,TRBV28
ASSLDWGQETQY,TRBJ2-5,.,TRBV7-2
ASTQTGGASEQY,TRBJ2-7,few,TRBV6-5
SASSPTVTDKAF,TRBJ1-1,many,TRBV20-1
ATSRGGAQTNYGYT,TRBJ1-2,.,TRBV15
ATSAPGRGFNEQF,TRBJ2-1,.,TRBV24-1
ASGSGNNEQY,TRBJ2-7,.,TRBV9
ASSRQLTSGASTDTQY,TRBJ2-3,few,TRBV11-2
SARLDGQETQY,TRBJ2-5,few,TRBV20-1
ASSLGPDRVVNEQY,TRBJ2-5,.,TRBV7-2
GTGREETQY,.,.,TRBV6-5
ASSIRQPNYGYT,TRBJ1-2,.,TRBV28